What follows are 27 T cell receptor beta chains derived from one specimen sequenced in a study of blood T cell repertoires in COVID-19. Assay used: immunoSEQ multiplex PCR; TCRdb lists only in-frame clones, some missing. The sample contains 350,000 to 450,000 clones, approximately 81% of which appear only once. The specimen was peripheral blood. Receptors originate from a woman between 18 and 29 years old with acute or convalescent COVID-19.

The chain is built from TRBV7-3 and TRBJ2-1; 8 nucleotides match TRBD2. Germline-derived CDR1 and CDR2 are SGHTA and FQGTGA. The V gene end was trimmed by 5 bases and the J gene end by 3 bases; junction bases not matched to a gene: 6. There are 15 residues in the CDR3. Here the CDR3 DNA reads TGTGCCAGCAGCCGCGGGGGGATGAGCTACAATGAGCAGTTCTTC. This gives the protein CASSRGGMSYNEQFF.

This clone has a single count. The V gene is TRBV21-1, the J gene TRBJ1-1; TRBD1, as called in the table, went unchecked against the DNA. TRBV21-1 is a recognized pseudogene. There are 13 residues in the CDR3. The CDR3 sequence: CASSAGQNTEAFF. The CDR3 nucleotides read TGTGCCAGCAGCGCAGGACAGAACACTGAAGCTTTCTTT.

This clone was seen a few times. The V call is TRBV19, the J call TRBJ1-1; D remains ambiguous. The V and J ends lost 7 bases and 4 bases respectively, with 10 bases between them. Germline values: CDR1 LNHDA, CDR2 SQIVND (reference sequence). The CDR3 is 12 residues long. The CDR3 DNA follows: TGTGCCAGTATTGTGGAGGGCACTGAAGCTTTCTTT. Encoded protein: CASIVEGTEAFF.

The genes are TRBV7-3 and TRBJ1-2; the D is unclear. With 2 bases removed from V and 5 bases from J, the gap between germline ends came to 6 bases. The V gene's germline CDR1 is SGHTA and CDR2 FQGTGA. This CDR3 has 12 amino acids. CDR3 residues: CASSLPGYGYTF. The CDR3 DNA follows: TGTGCCAGCAGCTTACCGGGGTATGGCTACACCTTC.

CDR3 loop: CASSLGDRAVYEQYF. The CDR3 nucleotides are TGCGCCAGCAGCCTAGGGGACAGGGCAGTATACGAGCAGTACTTC. The V call is TRBV5-1, the J call TRBJ2-7, with 9 bases fitting TRBD1. V lost 4 bases, J lost 4 bases, and 9 bases stayed unmatched. The CDR3 spans 15 residues. Germline V lookup: CDR1 SGHRS, CDR2 YFSETQ.

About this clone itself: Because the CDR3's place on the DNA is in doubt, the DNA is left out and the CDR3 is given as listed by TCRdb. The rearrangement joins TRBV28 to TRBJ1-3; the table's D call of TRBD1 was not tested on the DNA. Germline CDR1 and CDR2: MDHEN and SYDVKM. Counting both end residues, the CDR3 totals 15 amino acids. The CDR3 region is CASSSSTGSGNTIYF.

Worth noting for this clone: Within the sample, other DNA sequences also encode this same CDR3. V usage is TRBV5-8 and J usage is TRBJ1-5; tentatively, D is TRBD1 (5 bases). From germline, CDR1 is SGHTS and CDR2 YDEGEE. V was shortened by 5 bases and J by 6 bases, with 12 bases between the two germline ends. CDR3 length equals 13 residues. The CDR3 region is CASRVGGSQPQHF. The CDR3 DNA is TGTGCCAGCAGAGTGGGGGGGTCTCAGCCCCAGCATTTT. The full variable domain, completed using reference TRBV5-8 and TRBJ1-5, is EAGVTQSPTHLIKTRGQQATLRCSPISGHTSVYWYQQALGLGLQFLLWYDEGEERNRGNFPPRFSGRQFPNYSSELNVNALELEDSALYLCASRVGGSQPQHFGDGTRLSIL.

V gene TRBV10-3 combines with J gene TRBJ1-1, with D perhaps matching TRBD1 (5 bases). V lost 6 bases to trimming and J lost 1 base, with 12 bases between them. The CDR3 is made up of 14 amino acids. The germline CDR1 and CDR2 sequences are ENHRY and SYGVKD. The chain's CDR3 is CAISSGNTNTEAFF. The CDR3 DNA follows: TGTGCCATCAGCTCAGGGAATACGAACACTGAAGCTTTCTTT.

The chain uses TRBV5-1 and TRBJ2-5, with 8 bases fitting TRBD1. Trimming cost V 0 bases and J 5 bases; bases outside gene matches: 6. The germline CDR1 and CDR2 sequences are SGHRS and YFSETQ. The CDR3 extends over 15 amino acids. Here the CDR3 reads CASSLDTGGKETQYF. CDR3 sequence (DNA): TGCGCCAGCAGCTTGGATACAGGGGGAAAGGAGACCCAGTACTTC.

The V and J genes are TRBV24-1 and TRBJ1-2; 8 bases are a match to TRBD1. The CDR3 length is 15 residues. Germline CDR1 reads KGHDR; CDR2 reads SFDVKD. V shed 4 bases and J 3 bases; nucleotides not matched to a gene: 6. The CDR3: CATSDHGQGYYGYTF. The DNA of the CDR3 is TGTGCCACCAGTGACCATGGACAGGGATACTATGGCTACACCTTC.

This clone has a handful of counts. The CDR3 DNA reads TGTGCCTGGGCGAGCGGCTCTGGAAACACCATATATTTT. Amino acid sequence: CAWASGSGNTIYF. The V gene is TRBV30, the J gene TRBJ1-3; D uncertain. From germline, CDR1 is GTSNPN and CDR2 SVGIG (reference sequence). The CDR3 runs to 13 residues. Trimming took off 5 bases at V and 0 bases at J, with 8 bases between the two ends.

In DNA, the CDR3 is TGTGCCAGCACCAGGTGGGGGGGAAATAATTCACCCCTCCACTTT. It is translated as CASTRWGGNNSPLHF. This chain connects TRBV28 to TRBJ1-6, with TRBD1 as a possible D gene (5 bases). V was pared by 7 bases and J by 5 bases, with 15 bases between. This CDR3 is built from 15 residues. Per the germline V gene, CDR1 is MDHEN and CDR2 is SYDVKM.

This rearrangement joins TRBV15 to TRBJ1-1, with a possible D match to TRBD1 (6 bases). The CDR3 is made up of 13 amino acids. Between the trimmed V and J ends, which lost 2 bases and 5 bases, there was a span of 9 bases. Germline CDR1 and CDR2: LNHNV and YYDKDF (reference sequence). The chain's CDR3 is CATSRKTGTEAFF. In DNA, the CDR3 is TGTGCCACCAGCAGAAAAACAGGGACTGAAGCTTTCTTT.

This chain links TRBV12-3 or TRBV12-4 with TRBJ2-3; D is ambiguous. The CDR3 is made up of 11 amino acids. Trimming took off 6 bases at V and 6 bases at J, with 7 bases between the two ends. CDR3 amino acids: CASSPADTQYF. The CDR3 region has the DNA TGTGCCAGCAGCCCTGCGGATACGCAGTATTTT.

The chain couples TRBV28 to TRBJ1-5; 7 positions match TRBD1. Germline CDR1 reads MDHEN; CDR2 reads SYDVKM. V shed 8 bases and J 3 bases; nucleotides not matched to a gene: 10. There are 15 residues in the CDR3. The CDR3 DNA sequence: TGTGCCAGCCAAGGCCGGGACAGAGTCAATCAGCCCCAGCATTTT. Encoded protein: CASQGRDRVNQPQHF.

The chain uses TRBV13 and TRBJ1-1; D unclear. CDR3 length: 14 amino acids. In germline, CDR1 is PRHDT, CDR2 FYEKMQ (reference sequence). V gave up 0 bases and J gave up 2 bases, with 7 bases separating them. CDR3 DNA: TGTGCCAGCAGCTTAGGAGGCGGCAACACTGAAGCTTTCTTT. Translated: CASSLGGGNTEAFF. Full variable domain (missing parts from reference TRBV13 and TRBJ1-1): AAGVIQSPRHLIKEKRETATLKCYPIPRHDTVYWYQQGPGQDPQFLISFYEKMQSDKGSIPDRFSAQQFSDYHSELNMSSLELGDSALYFCASSLGGGNTEAFFGQGTRLTVV.

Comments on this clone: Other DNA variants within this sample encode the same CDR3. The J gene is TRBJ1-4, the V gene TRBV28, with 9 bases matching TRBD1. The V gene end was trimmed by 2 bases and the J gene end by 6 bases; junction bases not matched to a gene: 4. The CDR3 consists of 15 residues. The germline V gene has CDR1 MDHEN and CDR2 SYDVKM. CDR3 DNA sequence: TGTGCCAGCAGTTTACCGGGACAGGGTGATGAAAAACTGTTTTTT. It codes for CASSLPGQGDEKLFF.

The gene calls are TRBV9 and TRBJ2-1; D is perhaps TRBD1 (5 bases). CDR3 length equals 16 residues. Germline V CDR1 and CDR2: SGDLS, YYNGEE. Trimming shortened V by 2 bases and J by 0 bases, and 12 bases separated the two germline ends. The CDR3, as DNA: TGTGCCAGCAGCGTCATAGGGGCGAGCTCCTACAATGAGCAGTTCTTC. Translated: CASSVIGASSYNEQFF.

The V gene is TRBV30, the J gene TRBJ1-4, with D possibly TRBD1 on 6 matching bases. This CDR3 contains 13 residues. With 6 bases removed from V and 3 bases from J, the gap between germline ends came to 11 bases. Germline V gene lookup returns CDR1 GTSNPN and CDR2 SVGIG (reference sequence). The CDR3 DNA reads TGTGCCTGTTACAGGGTATCTAATGAAAAACTGTTTTTT. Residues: CACYRVSNEKLFF.

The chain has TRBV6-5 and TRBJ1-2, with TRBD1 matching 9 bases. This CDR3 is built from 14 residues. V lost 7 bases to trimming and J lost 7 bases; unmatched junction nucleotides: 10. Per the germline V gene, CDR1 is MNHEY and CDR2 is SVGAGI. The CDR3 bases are TGTGCCAGCACCAGCGGGACAGGGTCGGGTGGCTACACCTTC. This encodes CASTSGTGSGGYTF.

The CDR3 region is CASSLGGSGANVLTF. The CDR3 region has the DNA TGCGCCAGCAGCTTGGGCGGCTCTGGGGCCAACGTCCTGACTTTC. The chain carries TRBV5-1 and TRBJ2-6, with D unresolved. Trimming left V 0 bases short and J 0 bases short, with 4 bases between. In germline, CDR1 is SGHRS, CDR2 YFSETQ. The CDR3 has 15 residues.

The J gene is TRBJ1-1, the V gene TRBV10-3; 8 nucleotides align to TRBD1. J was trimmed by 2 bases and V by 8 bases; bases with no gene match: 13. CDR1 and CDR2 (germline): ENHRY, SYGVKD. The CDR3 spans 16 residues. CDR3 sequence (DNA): TGTGCCATCCGCGGAACAGGCTCAGGGGGCAACACTGAAGCTTTCTTT. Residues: CAIRGTGSGGNTEAFF.

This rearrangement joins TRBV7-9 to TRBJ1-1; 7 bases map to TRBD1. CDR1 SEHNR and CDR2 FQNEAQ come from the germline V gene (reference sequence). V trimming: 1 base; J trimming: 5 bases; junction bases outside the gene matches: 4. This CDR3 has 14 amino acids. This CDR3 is CASSLEGAWTEAFF. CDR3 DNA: TGTGCCAGCAGCTTAGAGGGGGCATGGACTGAAGCTTTCTTT.

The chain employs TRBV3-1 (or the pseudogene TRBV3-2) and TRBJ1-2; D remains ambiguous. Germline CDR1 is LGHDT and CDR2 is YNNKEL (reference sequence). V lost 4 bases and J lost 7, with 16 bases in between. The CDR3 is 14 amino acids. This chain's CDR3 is CASSPGRVGSGYTF. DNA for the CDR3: TGTGCCAGCAGCCCTGGGAGGGTAGGGTCTGGCTACACCTTC.

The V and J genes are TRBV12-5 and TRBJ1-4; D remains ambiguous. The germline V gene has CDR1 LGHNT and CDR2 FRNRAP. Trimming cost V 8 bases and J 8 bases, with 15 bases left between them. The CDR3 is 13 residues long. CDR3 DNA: TGTGCTAGTTTACAGTCCTTTCGGGAAAAACTGTTTTTT. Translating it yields CASLQSFREKLFF.

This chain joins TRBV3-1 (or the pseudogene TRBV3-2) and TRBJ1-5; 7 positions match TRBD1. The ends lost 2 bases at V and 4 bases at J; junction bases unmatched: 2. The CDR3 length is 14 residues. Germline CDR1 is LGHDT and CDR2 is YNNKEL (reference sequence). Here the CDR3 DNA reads TGTGCCAGCAGCCAAACGACAGGGAATCAGCCCCAGCATTTT. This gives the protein CASSQTTGNQPQHF.

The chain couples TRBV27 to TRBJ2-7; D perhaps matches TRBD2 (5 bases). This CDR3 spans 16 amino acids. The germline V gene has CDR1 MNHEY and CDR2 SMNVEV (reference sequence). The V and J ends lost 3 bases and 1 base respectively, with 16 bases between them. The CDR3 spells CASSFRLPGVSYEQYF. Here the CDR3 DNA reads TGTGCCAGCAGTTTCCGCCTCCCCGGGGTATCCTACGAGCAGTACTTC.